What follows describes a single T cell receptor (beta chain). What it binds is not known. The germline CDR1 and CDR2 sequences are SGHTA and FQGNSA. The CDR3 contains 15 residues. The germline V and J ends were trimmed by 5 bases and 0 bases, with 14 bases remaining between them. This entry belongs to a study of cytomegalovirus exposure and HLA in healthy donors. Study conclusions and caveats: Some segments of the V type, notably TRBV6-2 and TRBV6-3, were excluded as indistinguishable. A later analysis linked a missense variant in DCLRE1C to the trimming of TCR beta V and J genes. TCR beta V segments were, for the most part, productive about 87% or about 30% of the time in an earlier analysis. Later analysis revealed greater clonal expansion in HLA-associated TCR beta chains than in equally common others.

Primers: 60 Vbeta forward and 13 Jbeta reverse. TCRdb keeps only in-frame clones here, not all; method: immunoSEQ multiplex PCR. This table holds 76,000 or so clones, around three quarters found once. What was sequenced was PBMCs. The J gene is TRBJ2-7, the V gene TRBV7-2; D is undetermined. The receptor was derived from a man aged 25-45 years in good health and CMV-seronegative. The CDR3 loop reads CASSPRGPSSYEQYF. CDR3 DNA: TGTGCCAGCAGCCCCCGCGGCCCTAGCTCCTACGAGCAGTACTTC. The entire variable domain, with the rest obtained from reference TRBV7-2 and TRBJ2-7, is as follows: GAGVSQSPSNKVTEKGKDVELRCDPISGHTALYWYRQSLGQGLEFLIYFQGNSAPDKSGLPSDRFSAERTGGSVSTLTIQRTQQEDSAVYLCASSPRGPSSYEQYFGPGTRLTVT.